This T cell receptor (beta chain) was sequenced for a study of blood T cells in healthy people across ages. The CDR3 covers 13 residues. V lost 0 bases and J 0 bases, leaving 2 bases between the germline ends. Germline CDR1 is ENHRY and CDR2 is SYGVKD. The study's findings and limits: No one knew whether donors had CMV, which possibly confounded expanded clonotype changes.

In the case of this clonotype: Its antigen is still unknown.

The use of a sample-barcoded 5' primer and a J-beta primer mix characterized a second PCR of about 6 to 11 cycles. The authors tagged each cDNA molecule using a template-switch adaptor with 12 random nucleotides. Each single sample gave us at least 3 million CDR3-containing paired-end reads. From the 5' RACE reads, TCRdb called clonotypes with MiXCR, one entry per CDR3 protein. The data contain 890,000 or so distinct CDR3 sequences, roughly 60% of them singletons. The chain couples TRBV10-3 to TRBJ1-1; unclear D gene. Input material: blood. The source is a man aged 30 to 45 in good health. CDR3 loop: CAISESVNTEAFF. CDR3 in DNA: TGTGCCATCAGTGAGTCGGTGAACACTGAAGCTTTCTTT.